This T cell receptor beta chain comes out of a study of regulatory T cells in long-lasting Graves disease. Whole-study results and caveats: For persistent Graves' patients, TCR diversity was lower than for newly diagnosed ones.

Combining iRepertoire HTBI primers with Arm-PCR of CDR3 regions, the authors built TCR beta libraries. A single record per CDR3 protein comes from TCRdb applying MiXCR to the multiplex PCR reads. Of about 660,000 distinct CDR3 sequences listed, 30% were seen once; the top ten hold about 40%. Points on this clonotype: The antigen is undetermined.

The CDR3 sequence is 14 residues long. Trimming removed 3 bases from V and 4 bases from J; junction bases left unmatched: 5. Germline V gene sequence: CDR1 DFQATT, CDR2 SNEGSKA (reference sequence). Time point noted: persistent/refractory GD, antithyroid drugs over 5 years with positive TRAb. RNA from PBMCs was the source of the TCR library. The source material was peripheral blood mononuclear cells (PBMCs), sampled when the disease was refractory, from a patient treated with antithyroid drugs. The sequence was collected from a female donor with Graves disease. V and J are TRBV20-1 and TRBJ2-7; the match to TRBD1 covers 11 bases. For the CDR3, the DNA is TGCAGTGCTAGTCGGACAGGGGGCTTTTACGAGCAGTACTTC. Amino acid sequence: CSASRTGGFYEQYF.